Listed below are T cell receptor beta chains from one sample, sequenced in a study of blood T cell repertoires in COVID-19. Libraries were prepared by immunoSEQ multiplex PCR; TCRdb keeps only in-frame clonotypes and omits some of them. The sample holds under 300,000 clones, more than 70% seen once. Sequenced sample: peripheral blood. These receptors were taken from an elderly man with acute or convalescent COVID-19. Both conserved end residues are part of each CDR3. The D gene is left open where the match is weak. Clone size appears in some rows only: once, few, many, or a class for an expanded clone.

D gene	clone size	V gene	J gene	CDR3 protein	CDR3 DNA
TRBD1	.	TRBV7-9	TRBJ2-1	CASSPTGPPRNEQFF	TGTGCCAGCAGCCCGACAGGGCCCCCGCGAAATGAGCAGTTCTTC
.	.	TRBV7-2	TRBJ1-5	CASSLAAEVQPQHF	TGTGCCAGCAGCTTAGCAGCCGAGGTTCAGCCCCAGCATTTT
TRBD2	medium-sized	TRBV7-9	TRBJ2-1	CASSSWTSGSRVHEQFF	TGTGCCAGCAGCTCCTGGACTAGCGGGAGTAGAGTCCATGAGCAGTTCTTC
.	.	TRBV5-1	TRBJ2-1	CASQQGTANNEQFF	TGCGCCAGTCAGCAAGGGACTGCTAACAATGAGCAGTTCTTC
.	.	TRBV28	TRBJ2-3	CASSFASGRGSDTQYF	TGTGCCAGCAGTTTCGCTTCCGGGAGAGGTTCAGATACGCAGTATTTT
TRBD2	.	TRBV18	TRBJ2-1	CASSAGLAGGDNEQFF	TGTGCCAGCTCGGCAGGACTAGCGGGAGGGGATAATGAGCAGTTCTTC
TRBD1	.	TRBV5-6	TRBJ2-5	CASSASGGGETQYF	TGTGCCAGCAGCGCCTCAGGGGGCGGAGAGACCCAGTACTTC
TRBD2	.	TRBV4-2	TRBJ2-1	CASSQDPGVAGHNEQFF	TGTGCCAGCAGCCAAGATCCGGGCGTAGCGGGGCACAATGAGCAGTTCTTC
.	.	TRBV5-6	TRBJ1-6	CASSRDNSYNSPLHF	TGTGCCAGCAGCCGGGACAACTCCTATAATTCACCCCTCCACTTT
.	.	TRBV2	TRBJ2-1	CASSEARAGEQFF	TGTGCCAGCAGTGAAGCCAGGGCCGGTGAGCAGTTCTTC
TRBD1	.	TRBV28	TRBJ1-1	CASSFQGTGDTEAFF	TGTGCCAGCAGTTTCCAGGGTACAGGGGACACTGAAGCTTTCTTT
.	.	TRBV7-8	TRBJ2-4	CASSDPGLAKNIQYF	TGTGCCAGCAGCGACCCAGGCCTAGCCAAAAACATTCAGTACTTC
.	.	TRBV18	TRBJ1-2	CASSPNGGLGYGYTF	TGTGCCAGCTCACCAAACGGGGGGCTGGGCTATGGCTACACCTTC
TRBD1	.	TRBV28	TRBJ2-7	CASTLGQTYEQYF	TGTGCCAGCACCCTGGGACAGACCTACGAGCAGTACTTC
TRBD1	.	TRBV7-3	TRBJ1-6	CASSLTGERNSPLHF	TGTGCCAGCAGCCTGACAGGGGAAAGGAATTCACCCCTCCACTTT
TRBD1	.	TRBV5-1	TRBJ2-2	CASSLQGARTGELFF	TGCGCCAGCAGCTTACAGGGGGCGAGAACCGGGGAGCTGTTTTTT
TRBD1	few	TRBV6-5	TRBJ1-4	CASSLTQGNEKLFF	TGTGCCAGCAGTTTGACACAGGGGAATGAAAAACTGTTTTTT
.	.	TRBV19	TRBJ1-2	CASSIRNYGYTF	TGTGCCAGTAGTATCCGTAACTATGGCTACACCTTC
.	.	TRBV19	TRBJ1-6	CASTPIGSYNSPLHF	TGTGCCAGTACCCCCATCGGGTCCTATAATTCACCCCTCCACTTT
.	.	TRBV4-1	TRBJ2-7	CASSQVPRVDYEQYF	TGCGCCAGCAGCCAAGTGCCTAGAGTGGACTACGAGCAGTACTTC
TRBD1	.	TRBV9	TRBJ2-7	CASSVGQGGLYEQYF	TGTGCCAGCAGCGTAGGACAGGGGGGACTCTACGAGCAGTACTTC
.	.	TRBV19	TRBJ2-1	CASSIGQGTYNEQFF	TGTGCCAGTAGTATCGGGCAGGGGACCTACAATGAGCAGTTCTTC
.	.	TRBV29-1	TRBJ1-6	CSALAGPNSPLHF	TGCAGCGCCCTTGCGGGACCAAATTCACCCCTCCACTTT
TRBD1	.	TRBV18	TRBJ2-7	CASSPIPGQEYEQYF	TGTGCCAGCTCACCGATACCGGGACAGGAGTACGAGCAGTACTTC
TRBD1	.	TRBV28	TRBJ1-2	CASSLDRPNYGYTF	TGTGCCAGCAGTTTGGACAGGCCAAACTATGGCTACACCTTC
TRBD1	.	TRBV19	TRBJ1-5	CASSIAGTGGGKPQHF	TGTGCCAGTAGTATCGCCGGGACAGGAGGTGGAAAGCCCCAGCATTTT
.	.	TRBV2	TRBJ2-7	CASGLLPYEQYF	TGTGCCAGCGGGCTTCTTCCTTACGAGCAGTACTTC
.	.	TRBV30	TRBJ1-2	CAWKNKSNYGYTF	TGTGCCTGGAAAAACAAGTCTAACTATGGCTACACCTTC
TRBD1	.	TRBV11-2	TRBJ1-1	CASSLVTGVLNTEAFF	TGTGCCAGCAGCTTAGTGACAGGGGTCCTCAACACTGAAGCTTTCTTT
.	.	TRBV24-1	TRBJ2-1	CATSDYGAVYNEQFF	TGTGCCACCAGTGATTATGGGGCCGTCTACAATGAGCAGTTCTTC
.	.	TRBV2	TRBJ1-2	CASSATMGGYTF	TGTGCCAGCAGTGCAACTATGGGTGGCTACACCTTC
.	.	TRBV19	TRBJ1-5	CASSIDRARLAQHF	TGTGCCAGTAGTATAGACAGGGCCCGACTAGCCCAGCATTTT
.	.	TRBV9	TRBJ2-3	CASSVREGQLTDTQYF	TGTGCCAGCAGCGTACGGGAGGGACAGCTCACAGATACGCAGTATTTT
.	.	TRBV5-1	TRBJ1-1	CASSTEIQNTEAFF	TGCGCCAGCAGCACAGAAATTCAGAACACTGAAGCTTTCTTT
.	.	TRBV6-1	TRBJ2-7	CASSENFYEQYF	TGTGCCAGCAGTGAGAACTTCTACGAGCAGTACTTC
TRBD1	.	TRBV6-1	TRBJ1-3	CASSESRGTGDTSGNTIYF	TGTGCCAGCAGTGAAAGTAGAGGGACAGGGGATACCTCTGGAAACACCATATATTTT
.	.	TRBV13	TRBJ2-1	CASSSRGNEQFF	TGTGCCAGCAGCTCCAGGGGAAATGAGCAGTTCTTC
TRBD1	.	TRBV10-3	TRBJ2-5	CAISGMGQGVETQYF	TGTGCCATCAGTGGGATGGGACAGGGCGTAGAGACCCAGTACTTC
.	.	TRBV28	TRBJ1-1	CASREGGNTEAFF	TGTGCCAGCAGAGAAGGGGGGAACACTGAAGCTTTCTTT
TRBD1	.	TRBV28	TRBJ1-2	CASRDRERGYTF	TGTGCCAGCAGAGACAGGGAGAGAGGCTACACCTTC
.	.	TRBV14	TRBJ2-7	CASSQAFEGPSPYEQYF	TGTGCCAGCAGCCAAGCATTCGAGGGCCCTTCCCCCTACGAGCAGTACTTC
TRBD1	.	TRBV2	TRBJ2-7	CASSLPPGQLWEQYF	TGTGCCAGCAGTCTCCCTCCGGGACAGCTTTGGGAGCAGTACTTC
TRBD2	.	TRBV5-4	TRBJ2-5	CASSFPGGLETQYF	TGTGCCAGCAGCTTCCCGGGGGGGCTGGAGACCCAGTACTTC
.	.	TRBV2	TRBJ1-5	CASTVGRDTAQHF	TGTGCCAGCACGGTGGGACGGGACACGGCCCAGCATTTT
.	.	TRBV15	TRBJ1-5	CATSGELSNQPQHF	TGTGCCACCAGCGGAGAGTTAAGCAATCAGCCCCAGCATTTT
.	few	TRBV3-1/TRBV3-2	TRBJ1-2	CASSQYGGGGYTF	TGTGCCAGCAGCCAATACGGGGGAGGAGGCTACACCTTC
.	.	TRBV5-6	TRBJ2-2	CASSHYGGSNTGELFF	TGTGCCAGCAGCCACTACGGGGGATCGAACACCGGGGAGCTGTTTTTT
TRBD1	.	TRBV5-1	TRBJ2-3	CASRSGGSFGTTDTQYF	TGCGCCAGCCGGTCAGGGGGCAGTTTTGGGACCACAGATACGCAGTATTTT
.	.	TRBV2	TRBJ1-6	CASRAQGASPLHF	TGTGCCAGCAGGGCACAGGGTGCGTCACCCCTCCACTTT
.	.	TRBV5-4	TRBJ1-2	CASSFKAGAYGYTF	TGTGCCAGCAGCTTCAAGGCAGGGGCCTATGGCTACACCTTC
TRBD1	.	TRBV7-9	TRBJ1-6	CASSLGGQGNSPLHF	TGTGCCAGCAGCTTAGGGGGACAGGGTAATTCACCCCTCCACTTT
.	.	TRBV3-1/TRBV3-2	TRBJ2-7	CASSLRGLGYEQYF	TGTGCCAGCAGCCTAAGAGGACTGGGATACGAGCAGTACTTC
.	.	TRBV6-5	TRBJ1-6	CASRIDNNSPLHF	TGTGCCAGCAGGATAGATAATAATTCACCCCTCCACTTT